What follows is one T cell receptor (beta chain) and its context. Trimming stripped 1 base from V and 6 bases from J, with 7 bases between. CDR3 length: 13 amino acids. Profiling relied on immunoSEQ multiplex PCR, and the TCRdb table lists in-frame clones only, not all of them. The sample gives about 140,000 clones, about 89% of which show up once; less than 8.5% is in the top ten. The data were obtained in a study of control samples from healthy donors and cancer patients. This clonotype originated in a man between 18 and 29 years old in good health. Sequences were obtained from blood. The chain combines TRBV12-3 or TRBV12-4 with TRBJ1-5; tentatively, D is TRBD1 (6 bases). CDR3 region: CASSLGGGQPQHF. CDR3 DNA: TGTGCCAGCAGTTTAGGAGGGGGTCAGCCCCAGCATTTT.